A single T cell receptor beta chain is shown here with its context. Its cognate antigen is unknown. The sample belongs to a study of shared clonotypes between healthy human individuals. The CDR3 has 17 amino acids. TCRdb keeps only in-frame clones here, not all; method: immunoSEQ multiplex PCR. The table has some 2.3 million clones, roughly 93% seen once. Notes on the study in general: Estimated richness was generally greater in naive than memory subsets. Naive CD4 clonotypes were shared across a handful of donors at about 5.2%.

The sample taken for sequencing was naive CD4+ T cells from PBMCs. Subset reported: CD45RA+ positively selected. The origin of this receptor is a man aged 18 to 30 in good health. Some clones in this sample may be carry-over from other donors' samples. The rearrangement uses TRBV21-1 and TRBJ1-5. TRBV21-1 is a recognized pseudogene. In DNA, the CDR3 is TGTGCCAGCAGCAAAGGATGTAAGGTCGGTAGCAATCAGCCCCAGCATTTT. Translating gives CASSKGCKVGSNQPQHF.